This passage covers 8 T cell receptor beta chains from one sample sequenced in a study of T cell responses to AZD1222 COVID-19 vaccine. Using immunoSEQ multiplex PCR, the repertoire was profiled, and TCRdb retains in-frame clones only, with some absent. The sample holds 100,000 to 150,000 clones, about 90% seen once. Specimen: peripheral blood, collected on day 0 of AZD1222 vaccination. These receptors were obtained from an adult in good health.

The chain recombines TRBV6-2 or TRBV6-3 with TRBJ2-2, with a possible D match to TRBD1 (5 bases). Germline loops: CDR1 MNHEY, CDR2 SVGEGT. V lost 5 bases and J lost 7, with 8 bases in between. The CDR3 is made up of 12 amino acids. The CDR3 DNA reads TGTGCCAGCAGTCAGGGCGGCGGGGAGCTGTTTTTT. It specifies CASSQGGGELFF.

V usage is TRBV28 and J usage is TRBJ1-6; 7 positions match TRBD1. The CDR3 runs 13 residues. From germline, CDR1 is MDHEN and CDR2 SYDVKM. J lost 8 bases, V lost 8 bases, and 6 bases had no gene match. CDR3: CASADRVDSPLHF. CDR3 bases: TGTGCCAGCGCCGACAGGGTAGATTCACCCCTCCACTTT.

The chain carries TRBV5-1 and TRBJ1-6; D is unclear. Germline loops: CDR1 SGHRS, CDR2 YFSETQ. There are 14 residues in the CDR3. Trimming left V 4 bases short and J 10 bases short, with 15 bases between. The CDR3 is CASSTWTVRSPLHF. The CDR3 nucleotides read TGCGCCAGCAGCACCTGGACGGTGAGGTCACCCCTCCACTTT. Based on the CDR3 plus reference TRBV5-1 and TRBJ1-6, the full variable domain is KAGVTQTPRYLIKTRGQQVTLSCSPISGHRSVSWYQQTPGQGLQFLFEYFSETQRNKGNFPGRFSGRQFSNSRSEMNVSTLELGDSALYLCASSTWTVRSPLHFGNGTRLTVT.

To note about this clone: At one end, the junction sequence differs from germline, possibly due to a read error. As DNA, the CDR3 is TGTGCCAGCACCCAATACGATAATTCACCCCTCCACTTT. Amino acid sequence: CASTQYDNSPLHF. The chain recombines TRBV3-1 (or the pseudogene TRBV3-2) with TRBJ1-6; D is unclear. This CDR3 is 13 amino acids long. Germline V gene data show CDR1 as LGHDT and CDR2 as YNNKEL (reference sequence).

This chain links TRBV10-1 with TRBJ2-3; TRBD1 might be the D (5 bases). CDR3 length: 15 residues. Trimming stripped 6 bases from V and 4 bases from J, with 17 bases between. CDR1 is WNHNN and CDR2 is SYGVQD in the germline V gene (reference sequence). CDR3 protein: CASSPGPPLADTQYF. The CDR3 coding sequence is TGCGCCAGCAGCCCAGGGCCCCCTTTAGCAGATACGCAGTATTTT.

This CDR3 is CASSPRPGGRYNEQFF. In nucleotides, the CDR3 is TGTGCCAGCAGCCCGCGCCCAGGGGGTCGGTACAATGAGCAGTTCTTC. The chain employs TRBV7-8 and TRBJ2-1; TRBD1 agrees at 7 bases. V lost 5 bases, J lost 4 bases, and 11 bases stayed unmatched. Germline CDR1 reads SGHVS; CDR2 reads FQNEAQ. The CDR3 contains 16 residues.

V is TRBV9 and J is TRBJ1-2, with TRBD1 identical over 11 bases. This CDR3 comprises 14 residues. J lost 6 bases, V lost 0 bases, and 1 base had no gene match. Germline lookup yields CDR1 SGDLS and CDR2 YYNGEE. The CDR3 loop reads CASSVGTGGDGYTF. In DNA, the CDR3 is TGTGCCAGCAGCGTAGGGACAGGGGGCGATGGCTACACCTTC.

The V and J genes are TRBV19 and TRBJ2-7; 10 nucleotides match TRBD1. Germline CDR1 is LNHDA and CDR2 is SQIVND (reference sequence). Trimming took 3 bases from V and 3 from J; bases not matched to a gene: 11. The CDR3 spans 17 residues. CDR3 in amino acids: CASSIYLGQGKGYEQYF. For the CDR3, the DNA is TGTGCCAGTAGTATCTATTTGGGACAGGGGAAAGGCTACGAGCAGTACTTC.